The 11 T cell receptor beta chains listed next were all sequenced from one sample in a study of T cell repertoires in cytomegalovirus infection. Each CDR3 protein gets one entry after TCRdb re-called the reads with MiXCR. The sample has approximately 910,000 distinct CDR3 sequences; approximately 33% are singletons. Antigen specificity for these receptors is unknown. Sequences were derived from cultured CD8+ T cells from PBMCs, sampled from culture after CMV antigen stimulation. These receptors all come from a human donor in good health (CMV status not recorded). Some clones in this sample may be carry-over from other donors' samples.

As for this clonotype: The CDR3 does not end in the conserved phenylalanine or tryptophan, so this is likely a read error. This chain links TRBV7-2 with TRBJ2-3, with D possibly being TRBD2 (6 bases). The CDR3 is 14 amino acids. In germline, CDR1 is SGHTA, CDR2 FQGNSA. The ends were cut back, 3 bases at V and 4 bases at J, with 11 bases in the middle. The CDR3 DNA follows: TGTGCCAGCAGCTTCCGGGAGCACCCAGATACGCAGTATTCT. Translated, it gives CASSFREHPDTQYS.

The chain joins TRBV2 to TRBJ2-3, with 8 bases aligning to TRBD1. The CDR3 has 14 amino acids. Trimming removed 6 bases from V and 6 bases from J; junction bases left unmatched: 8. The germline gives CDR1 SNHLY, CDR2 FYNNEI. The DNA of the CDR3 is TGTGCCAGCAGGGGGACAGGTTTGATGGATACGCAGTATTTT. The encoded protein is CASRGTGLMDTQYF.

The CDR3 is CASSWTSRDTGELFF. DNA for the CDR3: TGTGCCAGCAGTTGGACTAGCAGGGACACCGGGGAGCTGTTTTTT. This chain links TRBV27 with TRBJ2-2; TRBD2 aligns across 8 bases. V was clipped by 4 bases and J by 3 bases; unmatched bases: 4. Germline V gene data show CDR1 as MNHEY and CDR2 as SMNVEV (reference sequence). This CDR3 has 15 residues.

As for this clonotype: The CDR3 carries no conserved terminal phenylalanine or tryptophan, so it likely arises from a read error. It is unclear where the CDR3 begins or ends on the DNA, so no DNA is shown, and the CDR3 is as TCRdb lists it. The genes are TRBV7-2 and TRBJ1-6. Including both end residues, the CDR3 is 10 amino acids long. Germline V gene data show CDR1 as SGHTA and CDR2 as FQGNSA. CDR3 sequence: CASSLVAGSE.

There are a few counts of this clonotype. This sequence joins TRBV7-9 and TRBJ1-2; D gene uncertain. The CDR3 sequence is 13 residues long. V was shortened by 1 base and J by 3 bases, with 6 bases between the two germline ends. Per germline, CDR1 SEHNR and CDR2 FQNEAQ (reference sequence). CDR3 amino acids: CASSLVPDYGYTF. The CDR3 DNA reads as TGTGCCAGCAGCTTAGTTCCCGACTATGGCTACACCTTC.

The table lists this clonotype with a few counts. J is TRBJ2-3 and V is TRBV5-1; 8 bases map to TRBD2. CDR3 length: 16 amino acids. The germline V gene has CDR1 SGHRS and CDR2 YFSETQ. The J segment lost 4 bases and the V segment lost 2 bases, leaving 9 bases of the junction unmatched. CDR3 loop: CASSFTPGGGPDTQYF. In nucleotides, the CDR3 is TGCGCCAGCAGCTTCACCCCTGGCGGGGGGCCAGATACGCAGTATTTT.

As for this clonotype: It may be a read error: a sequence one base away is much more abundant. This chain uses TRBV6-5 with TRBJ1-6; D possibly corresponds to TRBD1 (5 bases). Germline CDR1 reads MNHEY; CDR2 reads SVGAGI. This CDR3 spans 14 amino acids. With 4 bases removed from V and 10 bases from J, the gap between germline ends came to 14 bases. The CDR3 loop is CASSSWGLESPLHF. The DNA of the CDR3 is TGTGCCAGCAGTTCTTGGGGACTTGAATCACCCCTCCACTTT.

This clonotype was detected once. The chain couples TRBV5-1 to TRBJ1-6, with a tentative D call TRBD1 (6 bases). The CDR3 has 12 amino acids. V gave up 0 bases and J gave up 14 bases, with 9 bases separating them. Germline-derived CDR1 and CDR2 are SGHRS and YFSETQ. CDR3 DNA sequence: TGCGCCAGCAGCTTGGTCGAGGGGGCCCTCCACTTT. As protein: CASSLVEGALHF.

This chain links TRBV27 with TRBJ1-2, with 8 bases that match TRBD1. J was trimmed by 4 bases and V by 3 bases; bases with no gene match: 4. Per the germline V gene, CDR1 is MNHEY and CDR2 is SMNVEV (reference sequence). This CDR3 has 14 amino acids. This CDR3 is CASSFLGQAYGYTF. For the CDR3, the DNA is TGTGCCAGCAGTTTCCTGGGACAGGCCTATGGCTACACCTTC.

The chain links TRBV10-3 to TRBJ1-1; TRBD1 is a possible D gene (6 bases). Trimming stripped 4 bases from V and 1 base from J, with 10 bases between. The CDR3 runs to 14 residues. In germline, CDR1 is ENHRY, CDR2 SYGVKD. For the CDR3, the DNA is TGTGCCATCAGTGCCGGACAGAAGAACACTGAAGCTTTCTTT. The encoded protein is CAISAGQKNTEAFF.

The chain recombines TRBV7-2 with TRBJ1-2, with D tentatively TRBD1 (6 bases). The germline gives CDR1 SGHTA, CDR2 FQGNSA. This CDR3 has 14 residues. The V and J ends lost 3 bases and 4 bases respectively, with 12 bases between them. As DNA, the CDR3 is TGTGCCAGCAGCTTTACAGGGCCCAGCTATGGCTACACCTTC. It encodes CASSFTGPSYGYTF. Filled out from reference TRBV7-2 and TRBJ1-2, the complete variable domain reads GAGVSQSPSNKVTEKGKDVELRCDPISGHTALYWYRQSLGQGLEFLIYFQGNSAPDKSGLPSDRFSAERTGGSVSTLTIQRTQQEDSAVYLCASSFTGPSYGYTFGSGTRLTVV.